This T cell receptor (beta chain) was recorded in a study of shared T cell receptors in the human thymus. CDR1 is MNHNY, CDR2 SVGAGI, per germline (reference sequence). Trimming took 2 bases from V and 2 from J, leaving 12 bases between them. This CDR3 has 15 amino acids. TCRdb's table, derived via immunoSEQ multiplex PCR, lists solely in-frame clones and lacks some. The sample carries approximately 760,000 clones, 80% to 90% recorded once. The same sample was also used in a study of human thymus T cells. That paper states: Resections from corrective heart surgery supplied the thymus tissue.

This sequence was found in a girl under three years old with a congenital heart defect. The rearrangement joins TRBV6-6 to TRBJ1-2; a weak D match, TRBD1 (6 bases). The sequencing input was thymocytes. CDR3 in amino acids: CASSYQGYMNYGYTF. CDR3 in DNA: TGTGCCAGCAGTTACCAGGGGTATATGAACTATGGCTACACCTTC.